This record concerns one T cell receptor beta chain sequence. CDR3 length equals 14 residues. The V and J ends lost 1 base and 5 bases respectively, with 11 bases between them. Germline-derived CDR1 and CDR2 are SGHTA and FQGNSA. These data come from a study of T cell responses to AZD1222 COVID-19 vaccine. This table comes from immunoSEQ multiplex PCR, and its TCRdb copy is limited to in-frame clones, with some not included. Of 55,000 to 60,000 clones in the sample, more than 80% were seen once. The rearrangement links TRBV7-2 to TRBJ2-5; TRBD1 might be the D (6 bases). This sample comprised peripheral blood, obtained on day 0 of MenACWY control vaccination. This receptor was taken from an adult in good health. CDR3 DNA: TGTGCCAGCAGCTTAGAGCCAGGGGTGGAGACCCAGTACTTC. It yields the protein CASSLEPGVETQYF.